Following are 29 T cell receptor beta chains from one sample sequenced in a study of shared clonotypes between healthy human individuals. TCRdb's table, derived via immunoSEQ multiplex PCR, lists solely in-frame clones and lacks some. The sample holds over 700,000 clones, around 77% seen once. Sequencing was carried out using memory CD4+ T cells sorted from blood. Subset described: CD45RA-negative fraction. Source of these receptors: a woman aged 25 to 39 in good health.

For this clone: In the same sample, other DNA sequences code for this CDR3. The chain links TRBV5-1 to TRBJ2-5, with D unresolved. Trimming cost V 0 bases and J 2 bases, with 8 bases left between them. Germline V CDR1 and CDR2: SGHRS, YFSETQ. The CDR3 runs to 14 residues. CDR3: CASSLESTQETQYF. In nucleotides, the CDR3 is TGCGCCAGCAGCTTGGAGAGCACGCAAGAGACCCAGTACTTC.

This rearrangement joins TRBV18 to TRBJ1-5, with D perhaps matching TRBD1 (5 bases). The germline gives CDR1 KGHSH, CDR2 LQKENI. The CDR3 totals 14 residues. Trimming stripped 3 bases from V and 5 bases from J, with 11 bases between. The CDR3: CASSPGRDHQPQHF. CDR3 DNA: TGTGCCAGCTCACCTGGGAGGGACCATCAGCCCCAGCATTTT.

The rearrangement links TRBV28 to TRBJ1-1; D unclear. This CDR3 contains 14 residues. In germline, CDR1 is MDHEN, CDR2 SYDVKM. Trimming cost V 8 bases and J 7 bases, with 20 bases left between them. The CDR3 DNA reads TGTGCCAGCGTCCCGCTGGGGTTTGGGAGTGAAGCTTTCTTT. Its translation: CASVPLGFGSEAFF. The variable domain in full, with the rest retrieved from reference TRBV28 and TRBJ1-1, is DVKVTQSSRYLVKRTGEKVFLECVQDMDHENMFWYRQDPGLGLRLIYFSYDVKMKEKGDIPEGYSVSREKKERFSLILESASTNQTSMYLCASVPLGFGSEAFFGQGTRLTVV.

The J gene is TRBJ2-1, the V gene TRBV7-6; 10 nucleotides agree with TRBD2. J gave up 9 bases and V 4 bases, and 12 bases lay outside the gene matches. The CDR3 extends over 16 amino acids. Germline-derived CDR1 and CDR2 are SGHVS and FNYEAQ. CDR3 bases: TGTGCCAGCAGCTCGGGGATAGGACTAGCGGAGGGTGAGCAGTTCTTC. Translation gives CASSSGIGLAEGEQFF.

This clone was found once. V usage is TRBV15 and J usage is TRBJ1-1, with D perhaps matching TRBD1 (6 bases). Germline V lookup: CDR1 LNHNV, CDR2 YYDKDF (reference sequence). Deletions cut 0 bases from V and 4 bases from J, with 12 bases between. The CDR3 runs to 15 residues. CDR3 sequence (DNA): TGTGCCACCAGCAGAGATAGGGTCAGGGGCACTGAAGCTTTCTTT. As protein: CATSRDRVRGTEAFF.

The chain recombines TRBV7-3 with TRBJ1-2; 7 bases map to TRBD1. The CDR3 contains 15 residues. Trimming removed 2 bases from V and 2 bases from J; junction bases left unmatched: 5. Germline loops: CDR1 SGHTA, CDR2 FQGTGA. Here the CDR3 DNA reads TGTGCCAGCAGCTTAGAAGGGGGCGCGAACTATGGCTACACCTTC. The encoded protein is CASSLEGGANYGYTF.

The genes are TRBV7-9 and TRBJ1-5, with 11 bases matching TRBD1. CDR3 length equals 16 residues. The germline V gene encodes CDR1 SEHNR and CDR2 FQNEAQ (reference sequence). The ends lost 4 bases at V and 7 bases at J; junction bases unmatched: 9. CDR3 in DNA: TGTGCCAGCAGCTATGACGGGGGGACAGGGGGACAGCCCCAGCATTTT. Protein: CASSYDGGTGGQPQHF. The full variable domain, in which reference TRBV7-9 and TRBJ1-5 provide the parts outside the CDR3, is DTGVSQNPRHKITKRGQNVTFRCDPISEHNRLYWYRQTLGQGPEFLTYFQNEAQLEKSRLLSDRFSAERPKGSFSTLEIQRTEQGDSAMYLCASSYDGGTGGQPQHFGDGTRLSIL.

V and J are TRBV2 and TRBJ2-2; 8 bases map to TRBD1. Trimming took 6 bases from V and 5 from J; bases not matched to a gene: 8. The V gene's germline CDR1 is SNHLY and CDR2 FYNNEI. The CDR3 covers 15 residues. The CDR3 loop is CASSLGQGATGELFF. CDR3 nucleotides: TGTGCCAGCAGCCTGGGTCAGGGGGCGACCGGGGAGCTGTTTTTT. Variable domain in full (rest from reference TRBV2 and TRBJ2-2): EPEVTQTPSHQVTQMGQEVILRCVPISNHLYFYWYRQILGQKVEFLVSFYNNEISEKSEIFDDQFSVERPDGSNFTLKIRSTKLEDSAMYFCASSLGQGATGELFFGEGSRLTVL.

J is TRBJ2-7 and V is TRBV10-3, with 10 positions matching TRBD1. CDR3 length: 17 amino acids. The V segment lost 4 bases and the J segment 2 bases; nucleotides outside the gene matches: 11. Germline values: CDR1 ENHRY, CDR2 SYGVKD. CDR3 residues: CAISAGTGVGLTYEQYF. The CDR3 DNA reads TGTGCCATCAGTGCAGGGACAGGGGTGGGCCTAACCTACGAGCAGTACTTC.

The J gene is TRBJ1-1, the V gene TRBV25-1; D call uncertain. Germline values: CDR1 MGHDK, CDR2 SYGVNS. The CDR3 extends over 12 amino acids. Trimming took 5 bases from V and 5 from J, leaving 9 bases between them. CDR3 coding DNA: TGTGCCAGCAGTTTAAGTTTTACTGAAGCTTTCTTT. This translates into CASSLSFTEAFF.

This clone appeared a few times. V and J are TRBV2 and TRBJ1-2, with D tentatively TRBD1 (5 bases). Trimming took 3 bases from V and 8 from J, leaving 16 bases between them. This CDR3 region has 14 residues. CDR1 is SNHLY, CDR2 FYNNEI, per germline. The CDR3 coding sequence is TGTGCCAGCAGTGATGAGGGACGGACCATCGGCTACACCTTC. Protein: CASSDEGRTIGYTF.

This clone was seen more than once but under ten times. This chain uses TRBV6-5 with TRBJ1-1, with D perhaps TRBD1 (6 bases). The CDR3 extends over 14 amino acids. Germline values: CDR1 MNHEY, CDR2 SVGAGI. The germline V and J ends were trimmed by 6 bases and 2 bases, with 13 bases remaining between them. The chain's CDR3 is CASRGGTPNTEAFF. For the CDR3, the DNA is TGTGCCAGCAGGGGCGGGACACCCAACACTGAAGCTTTCTTT.

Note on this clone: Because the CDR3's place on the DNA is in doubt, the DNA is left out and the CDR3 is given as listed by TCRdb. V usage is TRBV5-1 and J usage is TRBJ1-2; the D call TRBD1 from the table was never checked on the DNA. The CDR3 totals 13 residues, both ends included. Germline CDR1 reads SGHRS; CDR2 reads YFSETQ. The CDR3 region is CASSFVGPGTDTF.

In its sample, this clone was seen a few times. The CDR3 here is CASSAGQGFTEAFF. For the CDR3, the DNA is TGTGCCAGCAGTGCGGGACAGGGGTTCACTGAAGCTTTCTTT. The V call is TRBV2, the J call TRBJ1-1, with 10 nucleotides matching TRBD1. Germline V gene lookup returns CDR1 SNHLY and CDR2 FYNNEI. The V and J ends lost 4 bases and 4 bases, in that order; junction bases with no gene match: 3. The CDR3 covers 14 residues.

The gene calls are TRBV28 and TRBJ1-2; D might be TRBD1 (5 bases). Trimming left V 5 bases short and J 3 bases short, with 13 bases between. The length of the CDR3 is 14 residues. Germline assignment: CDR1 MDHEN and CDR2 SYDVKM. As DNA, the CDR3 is TGTGCCAGCAGTCGCCCCAGGGTCGACTATGGCTACACCTTC. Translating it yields CASSRPRVDYGYTF.

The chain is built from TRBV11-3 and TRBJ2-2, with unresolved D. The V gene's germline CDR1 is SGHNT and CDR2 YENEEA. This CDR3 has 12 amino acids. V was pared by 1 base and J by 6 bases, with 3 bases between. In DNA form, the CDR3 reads TGTGCCAGCAGCTTAGGATCCGGGGAGCTGTTTTTT. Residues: CASSLGSGELFF.

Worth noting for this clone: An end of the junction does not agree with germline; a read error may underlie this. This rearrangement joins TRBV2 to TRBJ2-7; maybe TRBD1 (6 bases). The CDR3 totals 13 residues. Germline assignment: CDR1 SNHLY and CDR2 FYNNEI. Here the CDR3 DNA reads TGTGCCAGCAGTGCTTACCTAGATTTTGACAGGCTTTTC. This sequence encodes CASSAYLDFDRLF.

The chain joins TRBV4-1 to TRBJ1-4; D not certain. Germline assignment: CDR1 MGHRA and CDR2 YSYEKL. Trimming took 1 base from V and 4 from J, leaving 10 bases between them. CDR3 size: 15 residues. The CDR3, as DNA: TGCGCCAGCAGCCAAGCCGGTCGCAGTAATGAAAAACTGTTTTTT. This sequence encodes CASSQAGRSNEKLFF.

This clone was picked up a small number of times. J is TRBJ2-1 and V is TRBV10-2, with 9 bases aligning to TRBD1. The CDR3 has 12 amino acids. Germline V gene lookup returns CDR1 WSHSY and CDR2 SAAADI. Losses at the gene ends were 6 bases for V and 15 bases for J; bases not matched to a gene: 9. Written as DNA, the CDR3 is TGCGCCAGCAGCTTGGGACAGGGCCATTGGTTCTTC. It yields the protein CASSLGQGHWFF.

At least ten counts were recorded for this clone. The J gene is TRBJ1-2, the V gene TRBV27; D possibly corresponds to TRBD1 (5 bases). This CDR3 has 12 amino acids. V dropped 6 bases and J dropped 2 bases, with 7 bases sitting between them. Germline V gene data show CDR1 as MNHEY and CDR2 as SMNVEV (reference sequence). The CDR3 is CASRGGNYGYTF. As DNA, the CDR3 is TGTGCCAGCAGGGGGGGAAACTATGGCTACACCTTC.

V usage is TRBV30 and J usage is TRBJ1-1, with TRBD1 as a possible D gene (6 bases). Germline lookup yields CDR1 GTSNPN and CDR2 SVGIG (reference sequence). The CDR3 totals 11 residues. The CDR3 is CASQGNTEAFF. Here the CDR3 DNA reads TGTGCATCACAGGGGAACACTGAAGCTTTCTTT.

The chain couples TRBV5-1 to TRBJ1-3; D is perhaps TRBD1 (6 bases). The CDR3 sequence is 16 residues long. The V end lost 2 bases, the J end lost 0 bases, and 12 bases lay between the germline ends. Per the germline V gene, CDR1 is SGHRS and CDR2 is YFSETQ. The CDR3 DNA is TGCGCCAGCAGCTTACAGGGTCTAAGCTCTGGAAACACCATATATTTT. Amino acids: CASSLQGLSSGNTIYF. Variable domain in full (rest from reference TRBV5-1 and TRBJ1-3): KAGVTQTPRYLIKTRGQQVTLSCSPISGHRSVSWYQQTPGQGLQFLFEYFSETQRNKGNFPGRFSGRQFSNSRSEMNVSTLELGDSALYLCASSLQGLSSGNTIYFGEGSWLTVV.

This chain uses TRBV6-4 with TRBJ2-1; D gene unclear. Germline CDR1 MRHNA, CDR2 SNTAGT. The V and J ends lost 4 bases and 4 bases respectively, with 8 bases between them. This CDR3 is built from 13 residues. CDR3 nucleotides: TGTGCCAGCAGTGCGGACGAATACAATGAGCAGTTCTTC. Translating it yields CASSADEYNEQFF.

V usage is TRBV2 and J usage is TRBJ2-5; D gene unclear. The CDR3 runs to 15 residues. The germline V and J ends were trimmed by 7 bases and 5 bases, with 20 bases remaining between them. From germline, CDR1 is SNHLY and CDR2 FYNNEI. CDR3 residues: CASTPDDGVMETQYF. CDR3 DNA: TGTGCCAGCACGCCCGATGACGGTGTGATGGAGACCCAGTACTTC.

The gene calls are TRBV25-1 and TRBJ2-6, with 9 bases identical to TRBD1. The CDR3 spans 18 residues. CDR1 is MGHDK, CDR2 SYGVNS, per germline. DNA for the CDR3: TGTGCTACCAGCAATCCGGGACAGGGTTTCTCTGGGGCCAACGTCCTGACTTTC. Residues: CATSNPGQGFSGANVLTF.

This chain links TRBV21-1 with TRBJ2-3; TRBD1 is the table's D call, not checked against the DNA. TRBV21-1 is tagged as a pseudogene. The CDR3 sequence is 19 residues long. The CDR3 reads CASSKGGRVRLECTDTQYF. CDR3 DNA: TGTGCCAGCAGCAAAGGGGGGCGCGTAAGGTTGGAGTGCACAGATACGCAGTATTTT.

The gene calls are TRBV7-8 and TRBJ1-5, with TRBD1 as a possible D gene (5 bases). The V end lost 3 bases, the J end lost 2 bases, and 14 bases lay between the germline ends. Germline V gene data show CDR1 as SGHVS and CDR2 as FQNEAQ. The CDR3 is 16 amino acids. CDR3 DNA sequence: TGTGCCAGCAGCTTTGGGGGGGTTAACGGCAATCAGCCCCAGCATTTT. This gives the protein CASSFGGVNGNQPQHF.

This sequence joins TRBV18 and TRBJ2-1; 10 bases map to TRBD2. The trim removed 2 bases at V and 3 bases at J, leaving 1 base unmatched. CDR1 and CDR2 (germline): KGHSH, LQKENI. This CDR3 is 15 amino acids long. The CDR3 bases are TGTGCCAGCTCACCAACTAGCGGGATCTACAATGAGCAGTTCTTC. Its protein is CASSPTSGIYNEQFF. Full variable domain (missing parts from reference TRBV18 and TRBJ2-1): NAGVMQNPRHLVRRRGQEARLRCSPMKGHSHVYWYRQLPEEGLKFMVYLQKENIIDESGMPKERFSAEFPKEGPSILRIQQVVRGDSAAYFCASSPTSGIYNEQFFGPGTRLTVL.

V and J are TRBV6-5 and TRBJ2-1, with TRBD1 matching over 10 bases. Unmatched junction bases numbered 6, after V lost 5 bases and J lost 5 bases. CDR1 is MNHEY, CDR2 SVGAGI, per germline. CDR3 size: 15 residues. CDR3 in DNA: TGTGCCAGCAGTGCTGACAGGGGGCTCAACAATGAGCAGTTCTTC. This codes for CASSADRGLNNEQFF.